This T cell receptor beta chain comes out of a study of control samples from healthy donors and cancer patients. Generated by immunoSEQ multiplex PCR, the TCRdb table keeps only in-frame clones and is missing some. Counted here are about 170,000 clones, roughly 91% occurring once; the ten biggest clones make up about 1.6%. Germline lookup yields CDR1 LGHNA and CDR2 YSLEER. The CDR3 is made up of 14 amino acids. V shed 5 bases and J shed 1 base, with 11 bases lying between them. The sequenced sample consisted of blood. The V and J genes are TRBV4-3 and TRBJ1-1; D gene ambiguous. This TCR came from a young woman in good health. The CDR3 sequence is CASSYTPGNTEAFF. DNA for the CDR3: TGCGCCAGCAGCTATACCCCAGGGAACACTGAAGCTTTCTTT.